These 29 T cell receptor beta chains were all obtained from the same sample, sequenced in a study of blood T cell repertoires in COVID-19. Profiling relied on immunoSEQ multiplex PCR, and the TCRdb table lists in-frame clones only, not all of them. This table has about 260,000 clones, 80% to 85% appearing once. The material sequenced was peripheral blood. These receptors all come from a woman aged 35 to 49 who had recovered from COVID-19.

V usage is TRBV10-3 and J usage is TRBJ2-7, with TRBD2 matching 8 bases. Germline CDR1 ENHRY, CDR2 SYGVKD. This CDR3 region has 17 residues. Trimming removed 5 bases from V and 6 bases from J; junction bases left unmatched: 18. For the CDR3, the DNA is TGTGCCATCAGTAAACTCCAGAGCGGGGGAGGCCTTGGCGAGCAGTACTTC. Translating it yields CAISKLQSGGGLGEQYF.

V usage is TRBV5-1 and J usage is TRBJ2-1, with D unclear. Trimming removed 1 base at V and 2 bases at J, with 16 bases between. This CDR3 contains 17 residues. Germline V gene sequence: CDR1 SGHRS, CDR2 YFSETQ. The CDR3 sequence is CASSLPPWRITYNEQFF. The CDR3, as DNA: TGCGCCAGCAGCTTGCCCCCCTGGCGGATCACCTACAATGAGCAGTTCTTC.

The rearrangement joins TRBV7-9 to TRBJ1-4; D is unresolved. This CDR3 is built from 13 residues. CDR1 is SEHNR, CDR2 FQNEAQ, per germline (reference sequence). Trimming cost V 0 bases and J 9 bases, with 8 bases left between them. CDR3 in DNA: TGTGCCAGCAGCTTAGCTGGGGAGAAAAAACTGTTTTTT. Translated: CASSLAGEKKLFF.

The chain couples TRBV2 to TRBJ1-6, with a possible D match to TRBD1 (5 bases). The CDR3 has 14 amino acids. Germline lookup yields CDR1 SNHLY and CDR2 FYNNEI. The V end was cut by 6 bases, the J end by 7 bases, with 13 bases between. Here the CDR3 reads CASSVTGPNSPLHF. The CDR3 DNA is TGTGCCAGCAGCGTTACAGGCCCCAATTCACCCCTCCACTTT.

CDR3 region: CSVDGQGSYNEQFF. DNA for the CDR3: TGCAGCGTTGATGGACAGGGCTCCTACAATGAGCAGTTCTTC. The rearrangement links TRBV29-1 to TRBJ2-1; 8 bases are shared with TRBD1. The ends lost 3 bases at V and 0 bases at J; junction bases unmatched: 1. The CDR3 spans 14 residues. Germline V CDR1 and CDR2: SQVTM, ANQGSEA.

J is TRBJ1-4 and V is TRBV11-2; the D is unclear. Germline V lookup: CDR1 SGHAT, CDR2 FQNNGV. The CDR3 has 15 amino acids. V lost 1 base and J 5 bases, leaving 11 bases between the germline ends. CDR3 nucleotide sequence: TGTGCCAGCAGCTTAGTTGTCGGGGAAAATGAAAAACTGTTTTTT. Translating gives CASSLVVGENEKLFF.

The J gene is TRBJ2-7, the V gene TRBV6-5; tentatively, D is TRBD2 (7 bases). Trimming cost V 2 bases and J 4 bases, with 15 bases left between them. This CDR3 has 15 residues. Germline V gene lookup returns CDR1 MNHEY and CDR2 SVGAGI. CDR3 sequence (DNA): TGTGCCAGCAGTTACGGGGGGGCAGGTGTTTACGAGCAGTACTTC. The encoded protein is CASSYGGAGVYEQYF.

The J gene is TRBJ1-2, the V gene TRBV5-4, with D unresolved. Trimming shortened V by 5 bases and J by 5 bases, and 19 bases separated the two germline ends. Germline CDR1 is SGHNT and CDR2 is YYREEE (reference sequence). The CDR3 extends over 15 amino acids. In DNA form, the CDR3 reads TGTGCCAGCAGTCCGGGAACCGGACTCGATTATGGCTACACCTTC. Encoded protein: CASSPGTGLDYGYTF.

This clone has a single count. The chain combines TRBV6-6 with TRBJ1-2; possible D gene TRBD1, 6 bases. In germline, CDR1 is MNHNY, CDR2 SVGAGI (reference sequence). CDR3 size: 12 residues. With 10 bases removed from V and 3 bases from J, the gap between germline ends came to 12 bases. This CDR3 is CATQDSYYGYTF. Here the CDR3 DNA reads TGTGCCACCCAGGACAGCTACTATGGCTACACCTTC.

The rearrangement joins TRBV9 to TRBJ2-7; 8 nucleotides agree with TRBD2. CDR3 length equals 14 residues. J lost 7 bases, V lost 0 bases, and 6 bases had no gene match. Germline assignment: CDR1 SGDLS and CDR2 YYNGEE. The CDR3 spells CASSVAGGAQEQYF. In nucleotides, the CDR3 is TGTGCCAGCAGCGTAGCGGGGGGGGCTCAGGAGCAGTACTTC.

This clone was counted a few times. The chain employs TRBV27 and TRBJ2-1; D call uncertain. V was trimmed by 3 bases and J by 3 bases, leaving 9 bases between them. The CDR3 has 14 residues. CDR1 is MNHEY and CDR2 is SMNVEV in the germline V gene (reference sequence). CDR3 protein: CASSLRLNYNEQFF. The CDR3 DNA sequence: TGTGCCAGCAGTTTGCGGTTGAACTACAATGAGCAGTTCTTC.

The V gene is TRBV7-8, the J gene TRBJ1-1; a possible D gene is TRBD1 (5 bases). The CDR3 contains 14 residues. Trimming removed 5 bases from V and 5 bases from J, with 15 bases in between. Germline V gene data show CDR1 as SGHVS and CDR2 as FQNEAQ. The CDR3 bases are TGTGCCAGCAGCCCGCCGGGGGGTGGAACTGAAGCTTTCTTT. Its protein product is CASSPPGGGTEAFF.

The chain combines TRBV5-1 with TRBJ1-2; the D gene is possibly TRBD1 (6 bases). Germline assignment: CDR1 SGHRS and CDR2 YFSETQ. The ends were cut back, 1 base at V and 5 bases at J, with 9 bases in the middle. The CDR3 sequence is 13 residues long. CDR3 sequence reads: CASSLIGQYGYTF. CDR3 DNA: TGCGCCAGCAGCTTGATCGGACAGTATGGCTACACCTTC.

V is TRBV7-9 and J is TRBJ2-7, with TRBD2 as a possible D gene (6 bases). This CDR3 contains 14 residues. The V gene lost 4 bases and the J gene lost 4 bases, with 14 bases spanning the gap. Germline V CDR1 and CDR2: SEHNR, FQNEAQ (reference sequence). For the CDR3, the DNA is TGTGCCAGCAGCTCCCCCGGGAGAAAGTACGAGCAGTACTTC. Its translation is CASSSPGRKYEQYF.

This clone was observed a handful of times. The V and J genes are TRBV19 and TRBJ1-5, with 9 bases that match TRBD1. This CDR3 contains 15 residues. The ends lost 3 bases at V and 6 bases at J; junction bases unmatched: 6. CDR1 LNHDA and CDR2 SQIVND come from the germline V gene (reference sequence). CDR3 sequence reads: CASSIWDRESQPQHF. As DNA, the CDR3 is TGTGCCAGTAGTATTTGGGACAGGGAAAGTCAGCCCCAGCATTTT.

The gene calls are TRBV6-5 and TRBJ1-2; TRBD1 is a possible D gene (5 bases). The CDR3 runs 14 residues. The V and J ends lost 6 bases and 1 base respectively, with 12 bases between them. Per germline, CDR1 MNHEY and CDR2 SVGAGI. Here the CDR3 DNA reads TGTGCCAGCAGAACCAAGACAGTTAACTATGGCTACACCTTC. It codes for CASRTKTVNYGYTF.

The chain has TRBV4-2 and TRBJ1-6; the match to TRBD1 covers 8 bases. The germline V gene has CDR1 LGHNA and CDR2 YNFKEQ. The V gene end was trimmed by 0 bases and the J gene end by 7 bases; junction bases not matched to a gene: 2. The CDR3 length is 15 residues. Here the CDR3 reads CASSQEDRENSPLHF. The CDR3 DNA reads as TGTGCCAGCAGCCAAGAGGACAGGGAGAATTCACCCCTCCACTTT.

This clone has just one count. V is TRBV2 and J is TRBJ2-2; weak D call: TRBD1 (8 bases). Germline assignment: CDR1 SNHLY and CDR2 FYNNEI. The CDR3 contains 16 residues. V dropped 2 bases and J dropped 6 bases, with 16 bases sitting between them. CDR3 amino acids: CASSETGGGLAGELFF. The DNA for the CDR3 is TGTGCCAGCAGTGAAACAGGGGGAGGGTTAGCCGGGGAGCTGTTTTTT.

CDR3 residues: CASNPMTSGSGELFF. CDR3 nucleotide sequence: TGTGCCAGCAACCCCATGACTAGTGGGTCCGGGGAGCTGTTTTTT. The chain combines TRBV13 with TRBJ2-2; possible D gene TRBD2, 6 bases. The germline V and J ends were trimmed by 7 bases and 6 bases, with 18 bases remaining between them. The CDR3 totals 15 residues. Germline CDR1 is PRHDT and CDR2 is FYEKMQ (reference sequence). The full variable domain, completed using reference TRBV13 and TRBJ2-2, is AAGVIQSPRHLIKEKRETATLKCYPIPRHDTVYWYQQGPGQDPQFLISFYEKMQSDKGSIPDRFSAQQFSDYHSELNMSSLELGDSALYFCASNPMTSGSGELFFGEGSRLTVL.

This rearrangement joins TRBV5-1 to TRBJ1-2; 7 nucleotides align to TRBD1. Germline-derived CDR1 and CDR2 are SGHRS and YFSETQ. The CDR3 has 13 residues. After removal of 0 bases from V and 7 bases from J, the junction contained 3 bases not matched to a gene. The chain's CDR3 is CASSLETGSGYTF. The CDR3 DNA reads as TGCGCCAGCAGCTTGGAGACAGGGAGTGGCTACACCTTC.

This chain connects TRBV19 to TRBJ2-7; the D gene is possibly TRBD1 (6 bases). Germline V gives CDR1 LNHDA, CDR2 SQIVND (reference sequence). The CDR3 spans 15 residues. V lost 4 bases to trimming and J lost 2 bases, with 15 bases between them. The CDR3 bases are TGTGCCAGTAGTACGGGGACATTCTCCACCTACGAGCAGTACTTC. Translated, it gives CASSTGTFSTYEQYF.

The rearrangement links TRBV27 to TRBJ2-1; the match to TRBD2 covers 11 bases. This CDR3 has 15 residues. The V gene end was trimmed by 7 bases and the J gene end by 6 bases; junction bases not matched to a gene: 8. The germline V gene has CDR1 MNHEY and CDR2 SMNVEV (reference sequence). This CDR3 is CASNGVLAGGNEQFF. The CDR3 DNA sequence: TGTGCCAGCAACGGAGTCCTAGCGGGGGGCAATGAGCAGTTCTTC.

The chain uses TRBV11-2 and TRBJ2-2; 12 bases match TRBD1. This CDR3 is 17 amino acids long. Germline V CDR1 and CDR2: SGHAT, FQNNGV. The V and J ends lost 2 bases and 5 bases, in that order; junction bases with no gene match: 6. The CDR3: CASSLPVGQGATGELFF. The CDR3 nucleotides are TGTGCCAGCAGCTTACCGGTGGGACAGGGGGCAACCGGGGAGCTGTTTTTT.

Regarding this clone: Other DNA sequences in this sample translate to the same CDR3. This rearrangement joins TRBV11-2 to TRBJ1-1; D unresolved. This CDR3 is 13 amino acids long. Trimming left V 3 bases short and J 4 bases short, with 9 bases between. Germline V gene data show CDR1 as SGHAT and CDR2 as FQNNGV. Here the CDR3 reads CASSLERGTEAFF. The DNA of the CDR3 is TGTGCCAGCAGCTTGGAGCGGGGCACTGAAGCTTTCTTT.

The chain links TRBV2 to TRBJ2-5; 7 nucleotides agree with TRBD1. The CDR3 covers 13 residues. Trimming removed 6 bases from V and 2 bases from J; junction bases left unmatched: 3. Germline loops: CDR1 SNHLY, CDR2 FYNNEI. The CDR3 coding sequence is TGTGCCAGCAGGTACAGGGGTCAAGAGACCCAGTACTTC. It yields the protein CASRYRGQETQYF.

This clone was counted once. This chain connects TRBV2 to TRBJ1-4; TRBD1 agrees at 7 bases. The J segment lost 7 bases and the V segment lost 5 bases, leaving 10 bases of the junction unmatched. The CDR3 length is 15 residues. The germline gives CDR1 SNHLY, CDR2 FYNNEI. CDR3 protein: CASSPEGQVGEKLFF. The CDR3 nucleotides read TGTGCCAGCAGTCCAGAAGGACAGGTTGGTGAAAAACTGTTTTTT.

The rearrangement uses TRBV19 and TRBJ1-2; 7 bases fit TRBD1. Trimming removed 7 bases from V and 1 base from J; junction bases left unmatched: 6. The CDR3 spans 14 residues. Germline CDR1 reads LNHDA; CDR2 reads SQIVND (reference sequence). This CDR3 reads CASTRDSLNYGYTF. DNA of the CDR3: TGTGCCAGTACTCGGGACAGTCTTAACTATGGCTACACCTTC.

The chain has TRBV29-1 and TRBJ2-5, with 7 bases lining up with TRBD2. From germline, CDR1 is SQVTM and CDR2 ANQGSEA. Trimming at V came to 4 bases and at J to 3 bases, leaving 2 bases not matched to a gene. The CDR3 is 12 amino acids. The CDR3 protein is CSVGGREETQYF. The CDR3 bases are TGCAGCGTTGGGGGGAGGGAAGAGACCCAGTACTTC.

The chain carries TRBV5-1 and TRBJ2-2; 13 bases line up with TRBD2. The germline V gene has CDR1 SGHRS and CDR2 YFSETQ. Trimming removed 5 bases from V and 5 bases from J; junction bases left unmatched: 6. CDR3 size: 16 residues. CDR3 nucleotide sequence: TGCGCCAGCAGGCAACTAGCGGGGGGGCCTACCGGGGAGCTGTTTTTT. Amino acid sequence: CASRQLAGGPTGELFF.